The next 25 T cell receptor beta chains were all read from a single sample in a study of blood T cells in healthy people across ages. A sample-barcoded 5' primer and a J-beta primer mix were used in a second PCR of roughly 7 to 12 cycles. TCRdb called the 5' RACE reads again in MiXCR, with one record for every CDR3 protein. The table has around 790,000 distinct CDR3 sequences, around 42% seen once. The sequenced material came from blood. The receptors were gathered from a man in his sixties in good health.

The genes are TRBV5-1 and TRBJ1-3; D perhaps matches TRBD1 (6 bases). CDR1 and CDR2 from the germline V gene are SGHRS and YFSETQ. There are 16 residues in the CDR3. V lost 4 bases to trimming and J lost 0 bases, with 14 bases between them. CDR3 coding DNA: TGCGCCAGCAGCCAGACGACAGGCCACTCTGGAAACACCATATATTTT. Translated, it gives CASSQTTGHSGNTIYF. The variable domain in full, with the rest retrieved from reference TRBV5-1 and TRBJ1-3, is KAGVTQTPRYLIKTRGQQVTLSCSPISGHRSVSWYQQTPGQGLQFLFEYFSETQRNKGNFPGRFSGRQFSNSRSEMNVSTLELGDSALYLCASSQTTGHSGNTIYFGEGSWLTVV.

This clonotype was recorded a few times. The chain uses TRBV6-1 and TRBJ2-3, with D possibly TRBD2 on 6 matching bases. Germline V gene lookup returns CDR1 MNHNS and CDR2 SASEGT. Trimming took off 8 bases at V and 0 bases at J, with 12 bases between the two ends. The CDR3 has 14 residues. CDR3 sequence reads: CASSMAGSTDTQYF. Written as DNA, the CDR3 is TGTGCCAGCTCCATGGCGGGGAGCACAGATACGCAGTATTTT.

This clonotype was seen many times. V and J are TRBV29-1 and TRBJ2-5, with 10 bases matching TRBD1. Trimming took 3 bases from V and 5 from J; bases not matched to a gene: 3. CDR3 length equals 13 residues. Germline CDR1 reads SQVTM; CDR2 reads ANQGSEA. CDR3 DNA: TGCAGCGTTGAGACAGGGGGCATGGAGACCCAGTACTTC. Translation gives CSVETGGMETQYF.

This clonotype was counted a few times. The chain carries TRBV12-3 or TRBV12-4 and TRBJ2-5; tentative D call: TRBD2 (6 bases). This CDR3 region has 14 residues. V was clipped by 8 bases and J by 2 bases, with 15 bases between them. The CDR3 is CASGPGGSQETQYF. The CDR3 DNA reads as TGTGCCAGCGGCCCCGGGGGATCGCAAGAGACCCAGTACTTC.

Many counts were recorded for this clonotype. The J gene is TRBJ2-7, the V gene TRBV29-1; D is perhaps TRBD1 (6 bases). V lost 4 bases, J lost 0 bases, and 10 bases lay in between. The germline gives CDR1 SQVTM, CDR2 ANQGSEA. The CDR3 sequence is 13 residues long. The CDR3: CSVVMDSSYEQYF. CDR3 sequence (DNA): TGCAGCGTTGTAATGGACAGCTCCTACGAGCAGTACTTC.

As concerns this clonotype: At one of its ends the junction is not consistent with the germline gene, which may arise from a read error. This chain connects TRBV6-5 to TRBJ2-3, with 8 bases fitting TRBD2. Germline V gene sequence: CDR1 MNHEY, CDR2 SVGAGI. The CDR3 is 16 residues long. The DNA for the CDR3 is TGTGCCTGCAGTTACTTCATAGCGGGGAGCACAGATACGCAGTATTTT. Encoded protein: CACSYFIAGSTDTQYF.

This chain's CDR3 is CASSLGRQGSDTF. DNA for the CDR3: TGTGCCAGCAGTTTGGGGAGACAGGGATCGGACACCTTC. This chain uses TRBV28 with TRBJ1-2; 7 positions match TRBD1. The junction had 10 bases not matched to a gene; V was cut back by 3 bases and J by 12 bases. Germline CDR1 reads MDHEN; CDR2 reads SYDVKM. The CDR3 sequence is 13 residues long.

This chain links TRBV14 with TRBJ2-1; D perhaps matches TRBD2 (5 bases). The V and J ends lost 0 bases and 11 bases respectively, with 8 bases between them. CDR3 length: 12 amino acids. Per germline, CDR1 SGHDN and CDR2 FVKESK. The CDR3 spells CASSQDGIKQFF. The DNA of the CDR3 is TGTGCCAGCAGCCAAGACGGGATAAAGCAGTTCTTC. The complete variable domain, with remaining parts taken from reference TRBV14 and TRBJ2-1, reads EAGVTQFPSHSVIEKGQTVTLRCDPISGHDNLYWYRRVMGKEIKFLLHFVKESKQDESGMPNNRFLAERTGGTYSTLKVQPAELEDSGVYFCASSQDGIKQFFGPGTRLTVL.

This sequence joins TRBV4-3 and TRBJ2-7, with D maybe TRBD2 (6 bases). Germline V gene data show CDR1 as LGHNA and CDR2 as YSLEER. The germline V and J ends were trimmed by 3 bases and 0 bases, with 18 bases remaining between them. This CDR3 has 17 residues. CDR3 protein: CASSHGIADYSSYEQYF. CDR3 coding DNA: TGCGCCAGCAGCCATGGCATAGCGGATTATAGCTCCTACGAGCAGTACTTC.

The DNA for the CDR3 is TGCGCCAGCAGCCATGGACGGCTGGACAATGAGCAGTACTTC. Protein: CASSHGRLDNEQYF. The chain joins TRBV4-3 to TRBJ2-1, with D tentatively TRBD1 (5 bases). The J call could be wrong; TRBJ2-7 is a better fit for the DNA end. The CDR3 spans 14 residues. Germline CDR1 and CDR2: LGHNA and YSLEER.

The chain links TRBV4-3 to TRBJ1-6; D call uncertain. V gave up 0 bases and J gave up 5 bases, with 11 bases separating them. CDR3 size: 16 residues. Germline V gene lookup returns CDR1 LGHNA and CDR2 YSLEER. CDR3 nucleotide sequence: TGCGCCAGCAGCCAAGATCCCACAGCTAATAATTCACCCCTCCACTTT. Translation gives CASSQDPTANNSPLHF.

This clonotype has only a few counts. This chain uses TRBV7-9 with TRBJ2-7; D might be TRBD2 (6 bases). V was pared by 0 bases and J by 3 bases, with 9 bases between. Germline V gene data show CDR1 as SEHNR and CDR2 as FQNEAQ (reference sequence). This CDR3 has 14 amino acids. The CDR3 DNA follows: TGTGCCAGCAGCTTAGCGGCGGGAATCTACGAGCAGTACTTC. This codes for CASSLAAGIYEQYF.

This clonotype occurred many times. The J gene is TRBJ1-1, the V gene TRBV10-3; D is undetermined. The V gene's germline CDR1 is ENHRY and CDR2 SYGVKD. The germline V and J ends were trimmed by 3 bases and 7 bases, with 15 bases remaining between them. The CDR3 has 14 amino acids. DNA for the CDR3: TGTGCCATCAGTGAAGTAAAGAAACCGGGTGAAGCTTTCTTT. This sequence encodes CAISEVKKPGEAFF.

The gene calls are TRBV28 and TRBJ1-5; D remains ambiguous. Germline CDR1 MDHEN, CDR2 SYDVKM. The V end was cut by 2 bases, the J end by 3 bases, with 8 bases between. The CDR3 sequence is 14 residues long. CDR3 sequence reads: CASSLRRINQPQHF. The CDR3 coding sequence is TGTGCCAGCAGTTTAAGGCGGATCAATCAGCCCCAGCATTTT.

This clonotype was picked up a small number of times. The chain is built from TRBV3-1 and TRBJ1-2, with a tentative D call TRBD1 (6 bases). In germline, CDR1 is LGHDT, CDR2 YNNKEL (reference sequence). V was pared by 2 bases and J by 4 bases, with 20 bases between. The CDR3 consists of 17 residues. DNA for the CDR3: TGTGCCAGCAGCCAAATTAACCAGGGGATCGCCCTCTATGGCTACACCTTC. This translates into CASSQINQGIALYGYTF.

The V gene is TRBV29-1, the J gene TRBJ2-2; TRBD2 agrees at 16 bases. V lost 4 bases, J lost 7 bases, and 9 bases stayed unmatched. CDR3 size: 17 residues. Germline CDR1 reads SQVTM; CDR2 reads ANQGSEA. The CDR3 DNA is TGCAGCGTTGGGGGACTAGCGGGGGGGCTGCTTTTCGGGGAGCTGTTTTTT. This sequence encodes CSVGGLAGGLLFGELFF.

This clonotype was observed a few times. The genes are TRBV15 and TRBJ2-1; D unclear. CDR1 is LNHNV, CDR2 YYDKDF, per germline (reference sequence). The CDR3 sequence is 16 residues long. V was trimmed by 0 bases and J by 7 bases, leaving 16 bases between them. The CDR3, as DNA: TGTGCCACCAGCAGAGATGTTACATTCCTCTGGAATGAGCAGTTCTTC. It is translated as CATSRDVTFLWNEQFF.

A few counts support this clonotype. V is TRBV10-3 and J is TRBJ1-1, with D possibly TRBD1 on 5 matching bases. V was cut by 3 bases and J by 10 bases, with 9 bases left in between. Germline V lookup: CDR1 ENHRY, CDR2 SYGVKD. This CDR3 is 11 amino acids long. CDR3 protein: CAISEGAGAFF. CDR3 nucleotides: TGTGCCATCAGTGAAGGGGCGGGAGCTTTCTTT.

This clonotype was observed a handful of times. This rearrangement joins TRBV4-1 to TRBJ2-5, with TRBD1 matching 7 bases. V lost 2 bases to trimming and J lost 1 base; unmatched junction nucleotides: 7. Germline V gives CDR1 MGHRA, CDR2 YSYEKL. The CDR3 sequence is 16 residues long. This chain's CDR3 is CASSQRTGGLQETQYF. The DNA of the CDR3 is TGCGCCAGCAGCCAACGGACAGGTGGCCTCCAAGAGACCCAGTACTTC.

The chain is built from TRBV6-2 or TRBV6-3 and TRBJ2-3; D may be TRBD2 (5 bases). Germline V gene lookup returns CDR1 MNHEY and CDR2 SVGEGT. The CDR3 runs to 13 residues. V dropped 0 bases and J dropped 9 bases, with 10 bases sitting between them. This chain's CDR3 is CASSYSTIDTQYF. The CDR3 DNA sequence: TGTGCCAGCAGTTACTCGACTATCGACACGCAGTATTTT.

A note on this clonotype: Just one base apart from a much larger clone, this may be a read error. The chain joins TRBV5-5 to TRBJ2-7; 7 bases agree with TRBD1. Germline CDR1 and CDR2: SGHKS and YYEKEE (reference sequence). The CDR3 is made up of 13 amino acids. The CDR3 DNA reads as TGTGCCGGCAGCTCGGGACAGACCTACGAGCAGTACTTC. It is translated as CAGSSGQTYEQYF.

This chain joins TRBV5-5 and TRBJ2-7; maybe TRBD2 (6 bases). CDR3 length: 16 amino acids. V shed 4 bases and J shed 3 bases, with 20 bases lying between them. The germline V gene has CDR1 SGHKS and CDR2 YYEKEE (reference sequence). The DNA for the CDR3 is TGTGCCAGCAGCCGAGAAAAGCAGGGAGGTGACTACGAGCAGTACTTC. As protein: CASSREKQGGDYEQYF.

The rearrangement uses TRBV20-1 and TRBJ2-1; 11 bases fit TRBD1. The CDR3 is 17 amino acids. Germline CDR1 DFQATT, CDR2 SNEGSKA (reference sequence). J was trimmed by 3 bases and V by 3 bases; bases with no gene match: 10. The CDR3 protein is CSARRDRGSLDYNEQFF. The CDR3 nucleotides are TGCAGTGCTAGGAGGGACAGGGGGTCCCTAGACTACAATGAGCAGTTCTTC.

This clonotype was counted a few times. The chain couples TRBV14 to TRBJ2-1, with D perhaps TRBD1 (6 bases). The CDR3 totals 19 residues. V was trimmed by 0 bases and J by 1 base, leaving 19 bases between them. CDR1 is SGHDN, CDR2 FVKESK, per germline. The CDR3 nucleotides read TGTGCCAGCAGCCAAGAGCTATCAAGGACAGCGATTTCCTACAATGAGCAGTTCTTC. Protein product: CASSQELSRTAISYNEQFF.

The J gene is TRBJ2-1, the V gene TRBV30; the D is unclear. V dropped 4 bases and J dropped 10 bases, with 17 bases sitting between them. CDR1 and CDR2 (germline): GTSNPN, SVGIG (reference sequence). This CDR3 is built from 13 residues. CDR3 in amino acids: CAWTTPDLQEQFF. Written as DNA, the CDR3 is TGTGCCTGGACCACACCGGACCTGCAGGAGCAGTTCTTC.